The 5 T cell receptor beta chains below were found in one sample sequenced in a study of CD8 T cells in ankylosing spondylitis. Using its own MiXCR run on the 5' RACE reads, TCRdb lists one record per CDR3 protein. The sample consists of 200,000 to 300,000 distinct CDR3 sequences, roughly 10% of them appearing once. Sequenced input: blood, either unsorted or a sorted T cell fraction (not recorded which). The origin of the receptors is a male donor with ankylosing spondylitis or in good health (not recorded which).

This clonotype occurred many times. The chain joins TRBV12-3 or TRBV12-4 to TRBJ2-3, with 11 positions matching TRBD2. The CDR3 sequence is 14 residues long. V lost 6 bases to trimming and J lost 6 bases; unmatched junction nucleotides: 5. The DNA of the CDR3 is TGTGCCAGCAGGGAAACTAGCGGGGGCGATACGCAGTATTTT. This encodes CASRETSGGDTQYF.

The rearrangement links TRBV7-8 to TRBJ2-1; 8 positions agree with TRBD1. This CDR3 has 18 residues. CDR1 is SGHVS, CDR2 FQNEAQ, per germline. V trimming: 6 bases; J trimming: 8 bases; junction bases outside the gene matches: 21. The CDR3: CASRGTGQGMVQFYEQFF. CDR3 in DNA: TGTGCCAGCAGAGGGACCGGACAGGGAATGGTACAATTTTATGAGCAGTTCTTC.

In this sample, this clonotype turned up many times. This rearrangement joins TRBV12-3 or TRBV12-4 to TRBJ1-5, with unresolved D. The V end was cut by 0 bases, the J end by 4 bases, with 7 bases between. The CDR3 is 14 amino acids. CDR3 nucleotides: TGTGCCAGCAGTTTAGCGGGCAGAAATCAGCCCCAGCATTTT. This sequence encodes CASSLAGRNQPQHF.

Many counts were recorded for this clonotype. The chain recombines TRBV12-3 or TRBV12-4 with TRBJ2-7, with D uncertain. Between the trimmed V and J ends, which lost 5 bases and 3 bases, there was a span of 8 bases. The CDR3 runs 12 residues. CDR3 protein: CASSRNSYEQYF. CDR3 bases: TGTGCCAGCAGTCGTAACAGCTACGAGCAGTACTTC.

This clonotype was seen repeatedly, ten times or more. The chain combines TRBV20-1 with TRBJ1-1; D gene uncertain. Germline V CDR1 and CDR2: DFQATT, SNEGSKA (reference sequence). Trimming left V 0 bases short and J 5 bases short, with 16 bases between. The CDR3 has 15 residues. The CDR3 coding sequence is TGCAGTGCTAGAGATCCAGATGGAGGAGGGACTGAAGCTTTCTTT. It yields the protein CSARDPDGGGTEAFF.